The rows below give T cell receptor beta chains drawn from one sample of a study of cytomegalovirus exposure and HLA in healthy donors. Method: immunoSEQ multiplex PCR; TCRdb's copy keeps in-frame clones and lacks some. In the table there are roughly 220,000 clones, 75% to 90% of which are singletons. Sequences were obtained from PBMCs. These receptors were obtained from a woman in her thirties or forties in good health and CMV-seronegative. Both conserved end residues are part of each CDR3. D genes are given only for firm matches. Size is omitted from some rows. Given values are once, few, many or a class for expanded clones.

TRBJ2-1	TRBD1	TRBV7-2	-	TGTGCCAGCAGTTATATACAGGGGTACTACAATGAGCAGTTCTTC	CASSYIQGYYNEQFF
TRBJ2-7	-	TRBV18	once	TGTGCCAGCTCACCCGATACAGGGTCGTACGAGCAGTACTTC	CASSPDTGSYEQYF
TRBJ2-7	TRBD1	TRBV28	few	TGTGCCAGCAGCTATGCGGGACAGGGGAGTTACGAGCAGTACTTC	CASSYAGQGSYEQYF
TRBJ1-4	TRBD1	TRBV5-4	-	TGTGCCAGCAGTTCCGGACAGGGGATTAATGAAAAACTGTTTTTT	CASSSGQGINEKLFF
TRBJ1-1	-	TRBV18	once	TGTGCCAGCTCATCCTACAGGAGACTCAACACTGAAGCTTTCTTT	CASSSYRRLNTEAFF
TRBJ1-4	TRBD1	TRBV2	-	TGTGCCAGCACCCAATCCGGGACAGGGAGACTTGGTGAAAAACTGTTTTTT	CASTQSGTGRLGEKLFF
TRBJ1-3	-	TRBV18	once	TGTGCCAGCTCACCACGAAATACACGGACAACGGCTGGAAACACCATATATTTT	CASSPRNTRTTAGNTIYF
TRBJ2-7	TRBD2	TRBV18	-	TGTGCCAGCTCACCATATGAGCGGGAGGCCTACGAGCAGTACTTC	CASSPYEREAYEQYF
TRBJ1-1	-	TRBV2	-	TGTGCCAGCGGGCGAGACAGGTCGAACACTGAAGCTTTCTTT	CASGRDRSNTEAFF
TRBJ2-7	-	TRBV5-1	-	TGCGCCAGCGGAGCAGGGCCCTCCTACGAGCAGTACTTC	CASGAGPSYEQYF
TRBJ2-7	TRBD2	TRBV9	-	TGTGCCAGCAGCGTAGGGCTAGCGGGAGTCAACGAGCAGTACTTC	CASSVGLAGVNEQYF
TRBJ2-1	TRBD1	TRBV6-5	few	TGTGCCAGCAGTTACAAGGGACAGGGCATCAATGAGCAGTTCTTC	CASSYKGQGINEQFF
TRBJ2-7	TRBD2	TRBV30	-	TGTGCCTGGATACGGACTAGCAGGTCCTACGAGCAGTACTTC	CAWIRTSRSYEQYF
TRBJ2-3	-	TRBV2	few	TGTGCCAGCAGTGACTGGCGGAGCACAGATACGCAGTATTTT	CASSDWRSTDTQYF
TRBJ2-1	-	TRBV27	-	TGTGCCACCAGCGGCGGCACCTACAATGAGCAGTTCTTC	CATSGGTYNEQFF
TRBJ2-5	-	TRBV30	once	TGTGCCTGGAGATCGGGATCGGAGACCCAGTACTTC	CAWRSGSETQYF
TRBJ2-5	-	TRBV27	few	TGTGCCAGCAGTCGCGCAGGGTATCTCGAGACCCAGTACTTC	CASSRAGYLETQYF
TRBJ1-2	TRBD1	TRBV7-2	-	TGTGCCAGCAGTTGGGGTCAGGACAGGGTTTACTATGGCTACACCTTC	CASSWGQDRVYYGYTF
TRBJ2-7	TRBD2	TRBV4-1	-	TGCGCCAGCAGCGACATGATGGGGGAGGGCGAGCAGTACTTC	CASSDMMGEGEQYF
TRBJ2-2	-	TRBV5-6	-	TGTGCCAGCAGCTTTCATCCTCGCGGGGAGCTATTTTTT	CASSFHPRGELFF
TRBJ2-5	-	TRBV2	-	TGTGCCAGTCAGGGACAGGCGGGGGAAGAGACCCAGTACTTC	CASQGQAGEETQYF
TRBJ1-5	-	TRBV18	-	TGTGCCAGCTCACCGCTGCAAAACAGGGGCAATCAGCCCCAGCATTTT	CASSPLQNRGNQPQHF
TRBJ2-7	-	TRBV19	medium-sized	TGTGCCAGTCAGGGGGGCACGAGCCTCCCTCAGTACTTC	CASQGGTSLPQYF
TRBJ2-7	-	TRBV7-9	-	TGTGCCAGCAGCTTATTTACAGGGGAGCAGTACTTC	CASSLFTGEQYF
TRBJ1-5	-	TRBV18	few	TGTGCCAGCCGGGACTCAATAAACGATCAGCCCCAGCATTTT	CASRDSINDQPQHF
TRBJ2-1	TRBD2	TRBV5-6	-	TGTGCCAGCAGCTTGGGTGGGACTAGAATCAATGAGCAGTTCTTC	CASSLGGTRINEQFF
TRBJ2-5	TRBD2	TRBV27	once	TGTGCCAGCAGTCGACATCCTACTAGCGGGCAAGAGACCCAGTACTTC	CASSRHPTSGQETQYF
TRBJ1-5	-	TRBV7-2	-	TGTGCCAGCAGCTCCAGGGTCGGGAATCAGCCCCAGCATTTT	CASSSRVGNQPQHF
TRBJ1-2	-	TRBV30	-	TGTGCCTGGAGCTGGGGGGATGGTGGCTACACCTTC	CAWSWGDGGYTF
TRBJ2-7	-	TRBV9	-	TGTGCCAGCAGCGTCCCCGGGTTATTGACCTACGAGCAGTACTTC	CASSVPGLLTYEQYF
TRBJ2-7	-	TRBV6-1	-	TGTGCCAGCTTCGCGGGCACCCAGTCGGGGAAGCAGTACTTC	CASFAGTQSGKQYF
TRBJ1-5	-	TRBV10-3	-	TGTGCCATCAGTGATTATAATCAGCCCCAGCATTTT	CAISDYNQPQHF
TRBJ1-4	-	TRBV18	-	TGTGCCAGCTCACGGGGAGTAGCCGATGAAAAACTGTTTTTT	CASSRGVADEKLFF
TRBJ2-4	TRBD2	TRBV2	-	TGTGCCAGCAGTGAAGAGGGAGGGCTAGCCAAAAACATTCAGTACTTC	CASSEEGGLAKNIQYF
TRBJ2-7	TRBD1	TRBV19	-	TGTGCCAGTAAAGACCGGACAGGGGACCACGAGCAGTACTTC	CASKDRTGDHEQYF
TRBJ2-1	TRBD1	TRBV7-3	once	TGTGCCAGCAGCTTAATAGACGGCAGGGGGCACAATGAGCAGTTCTTC	CASSLIDGRGHNEQFF
TRBJ2-2	TRBD1	TRBV6-4	-	TGTGCCAGCAGTGCCGGGACAGGGGACACCGGGGAGCTGTTTTTT	CASSAGTGDTGELFF